The following is a T cell receptor beta chain sequence with its context. The antigen this receptor binds is unknown. No per-base quality is available; no much larger clone lies one base away. The data belong to a study of siplizumab effects on memory and regulatory T cells (dated by TCRdb to between 2017 and 2020). About the investigation overall: The study looked at the effect of siplizumab, an anti-CD2 antibody, on alloreactive T-cell subsets in allogeneic mixed lymphocyte reactions made from human PBMCs.

From the cysteine up to the phenylalanine, the CDR3 has a length of 14 residues. Of all the DNA, just the CDR3 is kept, 42 bases in frame from base 1. Between the V and J ends, shortened by 5 bases and 8 bases respectively, the junction contains 16 bases. CDR1 and CDR2 (SNHLY, FYNNEI) derive from the germline V gene. The library was produced with the immunoSEQ multiplex PCR assay. About 9.1 x 10^4 TCR templates per sample were assayed on the deep sequencing platform. Genomic DNA extracted from sorted T cells was the material used for TCRbeta CDR3 sequencing. The original pipeline was this. The R programming language was used for the clonal analysis of the TCRbeta CDR3 data. Unstimulated samples were compared with post-reaction CFSE-low samples to define alloreactive CD4+ and CD8+ clones. Alloreactive CD4+ clones were assigned to regulatory or non-regulatory origin by matching sequences to sorted unstimulated Treg and non-Treg repertoires. TCRdb obtained this table from immuneACCESS and retained in-frame rearrangements with V and J assigned. These tables miss some clones; where compared with another copy, unresolved V genes account for less than half of the shortfall, and the remainder is unexplained. V, J and clone size reflect that table, while D and trimming were determined from the DNA. The sample data list about 100,000 clones, and roughly nine tenths of these were observed just once. Approximately 0.71% of the sample belongs to the ten largest clones.

Broad study findings and their caveats: Unstimulated naive T cells appeared to be more diverse than memory T cells, and naive cells seemed to make a substantial contribution to the alloresponse. Because sequences below about 10^-5 frequency were poorly captured, only a minor fraction of alloreactive clones could be mapped to unstimulated subsets. Among mappable alloreactive CD4+ clones, the Treg-derived fraction averaged approximately 69% with siplizumab versus roughly 25% in control reactions. Roughly 80-97% of proliferating CD4+ or CD8+ clones could not be assigned a naive or memory phenotype. No functional confirmation was obtained for the suppressive function of proliferating Tregs from siplizumab cultures. Siplizumab significantly lowered the cumulative frequency of alloreactive sequences that could be traced to unstimulated CD4+ memory T cells.

TCRbeta CDR3 sequencing was performed on sorted unstimulated T cells and on proliferating T cells recovered from mixed lymphocyte reactions. Fresh whole blood from ten HLA-typed healthy donors was used as the source from which PBMCs were isolated. Unstimulated CD4+ regulatory T cells were FACS-sorted to map the origin of alloreactive clones. The sequence came from a human donor in good health. The sequenced material came from Tregs sorted from blood. Here the chain combines TRBV2 and TRBJ2-1, with the D gene tentatively TRBD1 or TRBD2, based on 6 matching bases in each. For the CDR3, the sequence is CASSPGGGWDEQFF. The DNA reads as follows: TGTGCCAGCAGTCCTGGAGGGGGGTGGGATGAGCAGTTCTTC.